A single sample gave rise to the 15 T cell receptor beta chains below, sequenced in a study of cytomegalovirus exposure and HLA in healthy donors. Primers: 60 Vbeta forward and 13 Jbeta reverse. Data came from immunoSEQ multiplex PCR; TCRdb stores just in-frame clones and leaves some out. The repertoire holds about 200,000 clones, 79% seen once, with around 1.6% in the top ten. The sequenced material came from PBMCs. Every receptor here comes from a girl aged 5-17 years in good health and CMV-seropositive.

The chain joins TRBV30 to TRBJ1-1; 11 bases align to TRBD1. The V segment lost 1 base and the J segment 4 bases; nucleotides outside the gene matches: 5. The CDR3 is 15 amino acids. Germline V gives CDR1 GTSNPN, CDR2 SVGIG (reference sequence). The CDR3 loop is CAWSGAGQGVTEAFF. CDR3 bases: TGTGCCTGGAGTGGGGCGGGACAGGGGGTCACTGAAGCTTTCTTT.

CDR3 sequence reads: CSVDPQGRDTEAFF. In DNA form, the CDR3 reads TGCAGCGTTGATCCGCAGGGGAGGGACACTGAAGCTTTCTTT. V and J are TRBV29-1 and TRBJ1-1, with a tentative D call TRBD1 (6 bases). There are 14 residues in the CDR3. Trimming pared 3 bases from V and 3 bases from J, leaving 14 bases between. Germline V gene data show CDR1 as SQVTM and CDR2 as ANQGSEA.

CDR3 protein: CSVEEGAQGNYGYTF. For the CDR3, the DNA is TGCAGCGTTGAAGAGGGGGCACAGGGTAACTATGGCTACACCTTC. This rearrangement joins TRBV29-1 to TRBJ1-2; a possible D gene is TRBD1 (6 bases). CDR1 is SQVTM, CDR2 ANQGSEA, per germline. Trimming removed 0 bases from V and 1 base from J, with 12 bases in between. This CDR3 has 15 residues.

This rearrangement joins TRBV10-1 to TRBJ2-5, with 8 bases lining up with TRBD1. This CDR3 is 14 amino acids long. J was trimmed by 1 base and V by 6 bases; bases with no gene match: 4. The germline V gene encodes CDR1 WNHNN and CDR2 SYGVQD (reference sequence). Written as DNA, the CDR3 is TGCGCCAGCAGCGACAGGGGATCCCAAGAGACCCAGTACTTC. This sequence encodes CASSDRGSQETQYF.

This clone has more than one count but fewer than ten. The chain links TRBV6-1 to TRBJ1-5; D unresolved. Germline values: CDR1 MNHNS, CDR2 SASEGT. Deletions cut 6 bases from V and 0 bases from J, with 12 bases between. This CDR3 spans 15 amino acids. This CDR3 reads CASRPAGFSNQPQHF. The CDR3 bases are TGTGCCAGCAGGCCCGCAGGTTTTAGCAATCAGCCCCAGCATTTT.

The rearrangement joins TRBV27 to TRBJ2-2; a possible D gene is TRBD2 (5 bases). Germline values: CDR1 MNHEY, CDR2 SMNVEV (reference sequence). The CDR3 covers 13 residues. The V end lost 2 bases, the J end lost 5 bases, and 6 bases lay between the germline ends. The CDR3 reads CASSLTGTGELFF. The CDR3 nucleotides read TGTGCCAGCAGTTTAACGGGGACCGGGGAGCTGTTTTTT.

The chain couples TRBV7-2 to TRBJ1-4, with a weak D call TRBD1 (6 bases). Germline V lookup: CDR1 SGHTA, CDR2 FQGNSA. V was cut by 4 bases and J by 2 bases, with 8 bases left in between. The CDR3 is 14 amino acids. The CDR3 DNA follows: TGTGCCAGCAGCTCAGGACAGACTAATGAAAAACTGTTTTTT. Protein sequence: CASSSGQTNEKLFF.

The chain has TRBV7-2 and TRBJ1-4; possibly TRBD1 for D (5 bases). The V gene's germline CDR1 is SGHTA and CDR2 FQGNSA. With 7 bases removed from V and 7 bases from J, the gap between germline ends came to 10 bases. This CDR3 contains 12 residues. CDR3 amino acids: CASTGEGEKLFF. The CDR3 DNA reads TGTGCCAGCACGGGGGAGGGTGAAAAACTGTTTTTT.

The chain has TRBV2 and TRBJ1-5; 9 nucleotides agree with TRBD1. The V segment lost 7 bases and the J segment 0 bases; nucleotides outside the gene matches: 10. Looked up from germline, CDR1 is SNHLY and CDR2 is FYNNEI. The CDR3 contains 17 residues. The DNA of the CDR3 is TGTGCCAGCACTTTGGACAGGGGCGCCTATAGCAATCAGCCCCAGCATTTT. This translates into CASTLDRGAYSNQPQHF.

This clone appeared once. The chain joins TRBV6-6 to TRBJ1-2, with D hard to call. CDR3 length: 13 residues. The V gene lost 11 bases and the J gene lost 4 bases, with 17 bases spanning the gap. CDR1 is MNHNY, CDR2 SVGAGI, per germline (reference sequence). The CDR3 DNA is TGTGCCTCAACCTCAACGGGGATCTATGGCTACACCTTC. It specifies CASTSTGIYGYTF.

V gene TRBV7-9 combines with J gene TRBJ2-5, with D possibly TRBD2 on 5 matching bases. Trimming took 6 bases from V and 2 from J, leaving 10 bases between them. This CDR3 spans 13 amino acids. Germline V lookup: CDR1 SEHNR, CDR2 FQNEAQ (reference sequence). The CDR3 protein is CASRVSAQETQYF. DNA for the CDR3: TGTGCCAGCAGGGTTAGCGCTCAAGAGACCCAGTACTTC.

The chain links TRBV6-5 to TRBJ1-2; 8 bases map to TRBD1. V trimming: 6 bases; J trimming: 3 bases; junction bases outside the gene matches: 6. Germline V CDR1 and CDR2: MNHEY, SVGAGI. CDR3 size: 14 residues. The CDR3 DNA reads as TGTGCCAGCAGACCGACAGGGGCCTACTATGGCTACACCTTC. It encodes CASRPTGAYYGYTF.

The gene calls are TRBV7-9 and TRBJ2-5; 9 nucleotides line up with TRBD2. Germline CDR1 and CDR2: SEHNR and FQNEAQ (reference sequence). The V gene end was trimmed by 4 bases and the J gene end by 6 bases; junction bases not matched to a gene: 12. This CDR3 has 16 amino acids. The CDR3 protein is CASSSSLAGGRQTQYF. The CDR3 bases are TGTGCCAGCAGCTCATCCTTGGCGGGGGGGAGACAGACCCAGTACTTC.

The rearrangement uses TRBV13 and TRBJ2-3, with D possibly being TRBD1 (6 bases). The CDR3 is 15 amino acids. CDR1 PRHDT and CDR2 FYEKMQ come from the germline V gene (reference sequence). Between the trimmed V and J ends, which lost 4 bases and 4 bases, there was a span of 15 bases. For the CDR3, the DNA is TGTGCCAGCAGCTCCCGGGACATGGCGGCAGATACGCAGTATTTT. It codes for CASSSRDMAADTQYF.

This clone appeared a single time. The V call is TRBV9, the J call TRBJ2-2, with D perhaps TRBD1 (6 bases). CDR1 and CDR2 (germline): SGDLS, YYNGEE. CDR3 size: 15 residues. V was trimmed by 2 bases and J by 1 base, leaving 9 bases between them. The CDR3 sequence: CASSVGTLNTGELFF. CDR3 sequence (DNA): TGTGCCAGCAGCGTCGGGACACTGAACACCGGGGAGCTGTTTTTT.